Following are 24 T cell receptor beta chains from one sample sequenced in a study of early T cells in non-severe SARS-CoV-2 infection listed by TCRdb under 2021. The library was prepared using 5' RACE. Sequencing was performed on a NextSeq 500. Starting from the raw public reads, TCRdb applied fastp trimming at Q25, assembled clones with MiXCR and retained in-frame beta chains. CDR3 protein sequences are deduplicated, and each keeps its most common genes and DNA. This sample comprises about 97,000 distinct CDR3 sequences, 9.5% to 12% of them detected only once. Under 5% of the sample goes to the ten largest clones. Specimen: whole blood, collected at baseline. All receptors come from an adult who was a healthcare worker with PCR-confirmed SARS-CoV-2 infection or an uninfected control (not recorded which).

This clonotype was counted a few times. This chain joins TRBV5-1 and TRBJ1-1; D unresolved. V was clipped by 1 base and J by 11 bases, with 18 bases between them. Per germline, CDR1 SGHRS and CDR2 YFSETQ. This CDR3 contains 14 residues. The CDR3 sequence: CASSLFRTGEDAFF. CDR3 in DNA: TGCGCCAGCAGCTTGTTTCGTACCGGTGAAGATGCTTTCTTT.

The chain joins TRBV19 to TRBJ2-2; 8 bases agree with TRBD2. The CDR3 spans 14 residues. Per germline, CDR1 LNHDA and CDR2 SQIVND (reference sequence). With V trimmed by 6 bases and J by 5 bases, 5 bases remained unmatched. In DNA form, the CDR3 reads TGTGCCAGTAGCCTCCGGGGGGGAACCGGGGAGCTGTTTTTT. Translation: CASSLRGGTGELFF.

This clonotype was observed a few times. V and J are TRBV20-1 and TRBJ1-1; a possible D gene is TRBD1 (5 bases). This CDR3 is built from 14 residues. Between the trimmed V and J ends, which lost 1 base and 6 bases, there was a span of 15 bases. CDR1 is DFQATT, CDR2 SNEGSKA, per germline (reference sequence). CDR3 DNA: TGCAGTGCTAGAGTCGCGCCTGGGGGACCTGAAGCTTTCTTT. It specifies CSARVAPGGPEAFF.

V usage is TRBV18 and J usage is TRBJ2-7, with D possibly being TRBD1 (6 bases). V shed 5 bases and J shed 2 bases, with 13 bases lying between them. CDR3 length equals 14 residues. Germline V gene data show CDR1 as KGHSH and CDR2 as LQKENI. CDR3 loop: CASSSQGEPYEQYF. CDR3 sequence (DNA): TGTGCCAGCTCATCACAGGGCGAGCCCTACGAGCAGTACTTC.

This clonotype was observed many times. The chain has TRBV6-5 and TRBJ2-7; maybe TRBD2 (6 bases). The length of the CDR3 is 14 residues. V lost 4 bases and J lost 0, with 10 bases in between. Germline V gene sequence: CDR1 MNHEY, CDR2 SVGAGI. Here the CDR3 reads CASSLGTYSYEQYF. Written as DNA, the CDR3 is TGTGCCAGCAGTTTGGGGACTTACTCCTACGAGCAGTACTTC.

V gene TRBV20-1 combines with J gene TRBJ2-5; D perhaps matches TRBD2 (7 bases). V was shortened by 4 bases and J by 5 bases, with 17 bases between the two germline ends. CDR3 length equals 14 residues. Germline V gene sequence: CDR1 DFQATT, CDR2 SNEGSKA (reference sequence). CDR3 in DNA: TGCAGTGCTACATTAGCGGGCACAGGGGAGACCCAGTACTTC. Amino acid sequence: CSATLAGTGETQYF.

The rearrangement links TRBV12-3 or TRBV12-4 to TRBJ2-7; D possibly corresponds to TRBD1 (6 bases). Trimming pared 5 bases from V and 0 bases from J, leaving 14 bases between. The CDR3 sequence is 15 residues long. CDR3 amino acids: CASSAGVSTSYEQYF. CDR3 bases: TGTGCCAGCAGTGCAGGGGTCTCTACCTCCTACGAGCAGTACTTC.

This clonotype has just a few counts. This chain links TRBV10-3 with TRBJ2-7, with TRBD1 matching over 7 bases. The length of the CDR3 is 11 residues. The V gene end was trimmed by 6 bases and the J gene end by 7 bases; junction bases not matched to a gene: 3. CDR1 and CDR2 from the germline V gene are ENHRY and SYGVKD. The CDR3 DNA follows: TGTGCCATCAGCTCAGGGGGTGAGCAGTACTTC. It is translated as CAISSGGEQYF.

This sequence joins TRBV2 and TRBJ1-5; 9 nucleotides line up with TRBD1. The germline V gene encodes CDR1 SNHLY and CDR2 FYNNEI. The V and J ends lost 8 bases and 2 bases, in that order; junction bases with no gene match: 7. CDR3 length equals 15 residues. CDR3 loop: CASGGDRDGNQPQHF. CDR3 sequence (DNA): TGTGCCAGCGGGGGGGACAGGGATGGCAATCAGCCCCAGCATTTT.

This clonotype has at least ten counts. CDR3 amino acids: CASSISMNTEAFF. For the CDR3, the DNA is TGTGCCAGCAGTATATCCATGAACACTGAAGCTTTCTTT. The gene calls are TRBV6-5 and TRBJ1-1; unclear D gene. Between the trimmed V and J ends, which lost 5 bases and 0 bases, there was a span of 7 bases. From germline, CDR1 is MNHEY and CDR2 SVGAGI. The CDR3 is 13 residues long.

In this sample, this clonotype turned up a few times. The chain has TRBV20-1 and TRBJ2-3; TRBD1 agrees at 9 bases. Trimming cost V 5 bases and J 1 base; bases outside gene matches: 16. This CDR3 has 18 amino acids. Germline V gene sequence: CDR1 DFQATT, CDR2 SNEGSKA (reference sequence). For the CDR3, the DNA is TGCAGTGCTCAATCCGGGACAGGGCCTTACACGGGCACAGATACGCAGTATTTT. Its translation is CSAQSGTGPYTGTDTQYF.

This clonotype was found a few times. The gene calls are TRBV23-1 and TRBJ1-6; no definite D call. TRBV23-1 is an ORF, and what it does is uncertain. The CDR3 sequence is 13 residues long. V lost 6 bases to trimming and J lost 7 bases, with 10 bases between them. Written as DNA, the CDR3 is TGCGCCAGCAGCCTTAAGTGGAATTCACCCCTCCACTTT. Translated, it gives CASSLKWNSPLHF.

This clonotype appeared a few times. The chain couples TRBV5-1 to TRBJ2-2; no clear D. CDR1 SGHRS and CDR2 YFSETQ come from the germline V gene. V lost 0 bases to trimming and J lost 4 bases, with 10 bases between them. This CDR3 contains 15 residues. CDR3 nucleotide sequence: TGCGCCAGCAGCTTGGAGGCGTCGGCCACCGGGGAGCTGTTTTTT. Translation gives CASSLEASATGELFF. The full variable domain, with the rest looked up from reference TRBV5-1 and TRBJ2-2, is KAGVTQTPRYLIKTRGQQVTLSCSPISGHRSVSWYQQTPGQGLQFLFEYFSETQRNKGNFPGRFSGRQFSNSRSEMNVSTLELGDSALYLCASSLEASATGELFFGEGSRLTVL.

The rearrangement uses TRBV7-2 and TRBJ2-2; either TRBD1 or TRBD2 may supply D (5 bases each). Per germline, CDR1 SGHTA and CDR2 FQGNSA. The V gene lost 10 bases and the J gene lost 1 base, with 19 bases spanning the gap. There are 16 residues in the CDR3. CDR3: CATPPRPGRNTGELFF. CDR3 DNA: TGTGCCACCCCACCCCGTCCGGGGCGGAACACCGGGGAGCTGTTTTTT.

Only a few counts were recorded for this clonotype. The chain has TRBV30 and TRBJ2-7, with TRBD2 identical over 7 bases. Germline CDR1 and CDR2: GTSNPN and SVGIG (reference sequence). Trimming removed 3 bases from V and 6 bases from J; junction bases left unmatched: 23. This CDR3 region has 18 residues. The chain's CDR3 is CAWSKAQGLAGAPLEQYF. The CDR3 DNA sequence: TGTGCCTGGAGCAAAGCTCAGGGCCTGGCGGGAGCCCCCCTCGAGCAGTACTTC.

This chain uses TRBV29-1 with TRBJ2-7; 8 bases are a match to TRBD2. Germline V CDR1 and CDR2: SQVTM, ANQGSEA. The CDR3 is 14 residues long. J gave up 5 bases and V 2 bases, and 8 bases lay outside the gene matches. CDR3 DNA: TGCAGCGTTGAATATAGCGGGAACCCCCACGAGCAGTACTTC. It encodes CSVEYSGNPHEQYF.

This clonotype appeared a few times. As DNA, the CDR3 is TGTGCCAGCAGCCGTACCGGGACAGGGGATGAAAAACTGTTTTTT. It encodes CASSRTGTGDEKLFF. This rearrangement joins TRBV14 to TRBJ1-4, with TRBD1 matching 10 bases. Per germline, CDR1 SGHDN and CDR2 FVKESK. V was pared by 4 bases and J by 6 bases, with 5 bases of the junction left unmatched. The CDR3 extends over 15 amino acids.

This clonotype was counted at least ten times. The rearrangement joins TRBV24-1 to TRBJ2-7, with D perhaps matching TRBD1 (6 bases). Germline assignment: CDR1 KGHDR and CDR2 SFDVKD. V was cut by 7 bases and J by 6 bases, with 24 bases left in between. The CDR3 contains 16 residues. CDR3 in amino acids: CATRSPEEQGPGEQYF. CDR3 coding DNA: TGTGCCACCAGAAGTCCAGAAGAACAGGGCCCGGGCGAGCAGTACTTC.

The rearrangement links TRBV2 to TRBJ2-3; TRBD2 aligns across 9 bases. CDR1 is SNHLY, CDR2 FYNNEI, per germline. CDR3 length: 15 residues. V gave up 4 bases and J gave up 3 bases; unmatched junction bases: 5. The CDR3 DNA reads as TGTGCCAGCAGTGGAGCGGGGGGCTGGACAGATACGCAGTATTTT. This codes for CASSGAGGWTDTQYF.

This clonotype came up a few times. The rearrangement links TRBV6-2 or TRBV6-3 to TRBJ2-1; TRBD1 agrees at 7 bases. The CDR3 has 15 amino acids. J lost 5 bases, V lost 5 bases, and 9 bases had no gene match. CDR1 and CDR2 (germline): MNHEY, SVGEGT. CDR3: CASSLPPTGDNEQFF. CDR3 sequence (DNA): TGTGCCAGCAGTCTTCCCCCTACAGGGGACAATGAGCAGTTCTTC.

In its sample, this clonotype was seen a few times. This sequence joins TRBV4-1 and TRBJ1-6; tentatively, D is TRBD1 (5 bases). In germline, CDR1 is MGHRA, CDR2 YSYEKL. The ends were cut back, 1 base at V and 7 bases at J, with 11 bases in the middle. The CDR3 length is 15 residues. The CDR3 is CASSQGGGENSPLHF. The CDR3 bases are TGCGCCAGCAGCCAAGGCGGAGGGGAAAATTCACCCCTCCACTTT.

The sample holds many counts of this clonotype. The chain links TRBV30 to TRBJ2-7; TRBD2 agrees at 11 bases. J gave up 4 bases and V 8 bases, and 7 bases lay outside the gene matches. CDR1 and CDR2 from the germline V gene are GTSNPN and SVGIG (reference sequence). The CDR3 has 13 residues. In DNA form, the CDR3 reads TGTGCCGGGTTAACTAGCGGGGGATACGAGCAGTACTTC. This codes for CAGLTSGGYEQYF.

The table lists this clonotype with a few counts. The chain combines TRBV27 with TRBJ2-7; the D is unclear. CDR1 is MNHEY, CDR2 SMNVEV, per germline (reference sequence). This CDR3 has 14 residues. The germline V and J ends were trimmed by 3 bases and 5 bases, with 14 bases remaining between them. In DNA form, the CDR3 reads TGTGCCAGCAGTTTGGGTAACCTTCCAAACGAGCAGTACTTC. Translated: CASSLGNLPNEQYF.

There are a few counts of this clonotype. The rearrangement links TRBV18 to TRBJ2-5; maybe TRBD1 (5 bases). This CDR3 has 14 residues. Germline V gives CDR1 KGHSH, CDR2 LQKENI. V was clipped by 3 bases and J by 5 bases, with 13 bases between them. The CDR3 region has the DNA TGTGCCAGCTCACCTGTCAGGGAAGGGGAGACCCAGTACTTC. Translating it yields CASSPVREGETQYF.